This is a list of T cell receptor beta chains from one sample in a study of graft-versus-host responses after intestinal transplantation. The protocol was immunoSEQ multiplex PCR, while the TCRdb copy is restricted to in-frame clones and leaves out a portion. The data contain over 10,000 clones, just under 85% of them seen just once; the ten biggest clones take up around 25%. The material sequenced was PBMCs, taken after intestinal transplantation. The source of these receptors is a human patient who received an intestinal transplant, so some T cells may come from the graft donor. CDR3s include the opening cysteine and the closing phenylalanine or tryptophan. Each record gives: V gene, CDR3 length, CDR3 protein.

v_call: TRBV30
cdr3_length: 12
cdr3_aa: CAWSPLFGEQYF

v_call: TRBV18
cdr3_length: 13
cdr3_aa: CASSPRGDTEAFF

v_call: TRBV7-9
cdr3_length: 14
cdr3_aa: CASSLVRLGGELFF

v_call: TRBV29-1
cdr3_length: 15
cdr3_aa: CSVPAPDRALNEQFF

v_call: TRBV29-1
cdr3_length: 14
cdr3_aa: CSVEGGQGLAEQYF

v_call: TRBV9
cdr3_length: 14
cdr3_aa: CASSVASGRNEQFF

v_call: TRBV10-1
cdr3_length: 15
cdr3_aa: CASSGRTSGNNEQFF

v_call: TRBV27
cdr3_length: 15
cdr3_aa: CASSLLGQARYEQYF

v_call: TRBV29-1
cdr3_length: 14
cdr3_aa: CSVGSGMSTDTQYF

v_call: TRBV2
cdr3_length: 14
cdr3_aa: CASTPGQSNQPQHF

v_call: TRBV7-3
cdr3_length: 14
cdr3_aa: CASSSSVNTGELFF

v_call: TRBV5-1
cdr3_length: 15
cdr3_aa: CASSLVLGRPGELFF

v_call: TRBV29-1
cdr3_length: 12
cdr3_aa: CSVSGGLGELFF

v_call: TRBV25-1
cdr3_length: 15
cdr3_aa: CASTTAGGQPYEQYF

v_call: TRBV7-3
cdr3_length: 14
cdr3_aa: CASSAATGGTEAFF

v_call: TRBV15
cdr3_length: 14
cdr3_aa: CATSREQGNTEAFF

v_call: TRBV7-9
cdr3_length: 16
cdr3_aa: CASSLPSSTSSNEQFF

v_call: TRBV2
cdr3_length: 11
cdr3_aa: CASSHGYEQYF